These 22 T cell receptor beta chains share one sample of origin, sequenced in a study of CD8 T cells in ankylosing spondylitis. Points from the study as a whole: A motif of seven or eight highly homologous TCR beta variants was seen as apparently characteristic of ankylosing spondylitis blood.

TCRdb recomputed calls from the 5' RACE reads with MiXCR, one row per CDR3 protein. Of roughly 700,000 distinct CDR3 sequences in the sample, around 19% were seen once. These receptors have no known antigen. Sequencing was done on a sample of blood, either unsorted or a sorted T cell fraction (not recorded which). The receptors stem from a male donor with ankylosing spondylitis.

This clonotype was detected a few times. This chain joins TRBV6-5 and TRBJ2-1; tentative D call: TRBD2 (5 bases). V lost 2 bases to trimming and J lost 3 bases, with 14 bases between them. There are 16 residues in the CDR3. The germline gives CDR1 MNHEY, CDR2 SVGAGI. The CDR3 reads CASSYDRRALYNEQFF. CDR3 nucleotides: TGTGCCAGCAGTTACGATCGGCGGGCTCTCTACAATGAGCAGTTCTTC.

This clonotype was detected many times. The chain recombines TRBV12-3 or TRBV12-4 with TRBJ1-1; D not certain. Trimming left V 5 bases short and J 6 bases short, with 16 bases between. This CDR3 has 14 residues. CDR3 nucleotide sequence: TGTGCCAGCAGTCTACAGCGGCTTTTGGCTGAAGCTTTCTTT. This codes for CASSLQRLLAEAFF.

V is TRBV7-9 and J is TRBJ2-7; TRBD2 matches at 10 bases. This CDR3 has 15 residues. Trimming took 10 bases from V and 2 from J; bases not matched to a gene: 11. Germline CDR1 reads SEHNR; CDR2 reads FQNEAQ (reference sequence). The CDR3 loop is CATSGLAESAYEQYF. DNA for the CDR3: TGTGCCACCTCAGGACTAGCGGAGAGTGCCTACGAGCAGTACTTC. Based on the CDR3 plus reference TRBV7-9 and TRBJ2-7, the full variable domain is DTGVSQNPRHKITKRGQNVTFRCDPISEHNRLYWYRQTLGQGPEFLTYFQNEAQLEKSRLLSDRFSAERPKGSFSTLEIQRTEQGDSAMYLCATSGLAESAYEQYFGPGTRLTVT.

The chain recombines TRBV29-1 with TRBJ2-2; 9 positions agree with TRBD1. CDR1 SQVTM and CDR2 ANQGSEA come from the germline V gene. The CDR3 sequence is 15 residues long. The V gene end was trimmed by 4 bases and the J gene end by 2 bases; junction bases not matched to a gene: 5. The CDR3, as DNA: TGCAGCGTTGTCGGGACAGGGCCAAACACCGGGGAGCTGTTTTTT. Its translation: CSVVGTGPNTGELFF.

The sample holds a few counts of this clonotype. This chain joins TRBV5-6 and TRBJ2-1, with D unresolved. CDR3 length: 14 residues. The V gene lost 1 base and the J gene lost 7 bases, with 12 bases spanning the gap. CDR1 SGHDT and CDR2 YYEEEE come from the germline V gene. This chain's CDR3 is CASSLLIATNEQFF. The CDR3 coding sequence is TGTGCCAGCAGCTTGTTGATAGCAACGAATGAGCAGTTCTTC.

The chain combines TRBV28 with TRBJ2-7; no clear D. Deletions cut 3 bases from V and 0 bases from J, with 9 bases between. CDR1 and CDR2 (germline): MDHEN, SYDVKM. There are 14 residues in the CDR3. CDR3 sequence: CASSFARTSYEQYF. CDR3 nucleotide sequence: TGTGCCAGCAGTTTCGCCAGGACCTCCTACGAGCAGTACTTC.

The V and J genes are TRBV19 and TRBJ2-3; 16 bases map to TRBD2. The CDR3 sequence is 17 residues long. Germline CDR1 is LNHDA and CDR2 is SQIVND (reference sequence). Trimming at V came to 4 bases and at J to 4 bases, leaving 5 bases not matched to a gene. CDR3 region: CASSKGLAGGPPDTQYF. CDR3 nucleotides: TGTGCCAGTAGTAAGGGACTAGCGGGAGGGCCTCCAGATACGCAGTATTTT.

This clonotype occurred a few times. The chain couples TRBV28 to TRBJ1-2; D unclear. Per the germline V gene, CDR1 is MDHEN and CDR2 is SYDVKM. The germline V and J ends were trimmed by 3 bases and 2 bases, with 10 bases remaining between them. CDR3 length: 14 residues. CDR3: CASSLSGGNYGYTF. CDR3 coding DNA: TGTGCCAGCAGTTTGTCGGGAGGGAACTATGGCTACACCTTC.

The chain uses TRBV29-1 and TRBJ2-3, with a weak D call TRBD1 (5 bases). The CDR3 is 14 amino acids. Trimming left V 1 base short and J 4 bases short, with 12 bases between. The germline gives CDR1 SQVTM, CDR2 ANQGSEA. In DNA form, the CDR3 reads TGCAGCGTTGAAGGGTATGGGGCATCAGATACGCAGTATTTT. Translated: CSVEGYGASDTQYF.

This clonotype has just a few counts. The V call is TRBV7-9, the J call TRBJ2-5; D possibly corresponds to TRBD2 (6 bases). Germline CDR1 is SEHNR and CDR2 is FQNEAQ (reference sequence). Trimming stripped 2 bases from V and 4 bases from J, with 17 bases between. The CDR3 sequence is 16 residues long. The CDR3 region is CASSLLPVRGGETQYF. The CDR3 DNA follows: TGTGCCAGCAGCTTATTGCCCGTTCGGGGAGGAGAGACCCAGTACTTC.

This chain connects TRBV12-3 or TRBV12-4 to TRBJ1-6, with D possibly being TRBD1 (6 bases). This CDR3 contains 14 residues. Trimming took 6 bases from V and 10 from J, leaving 16 bases between them. The CDR3 coding sequence is TGTGCCAGCAGCCCGGGGGGGCCGGGATCACCCCTCCACTTT. Its protein product is CASSPGGPGSPLHF.

This clonotype was detected ten times or more. The V call is TRBV6-2 or TRBV6-3, the J call TRBJ2-2; 9 nucleotides line up with TRBD2. CDR1 is MNHEY, CDR2 SVGEGT, per germline. With V trimmed by 7 bases and J by 7 bases, 13 bases remained unmatched. The CDR3 contains 16 residues. CDR3 coding DNA: TGTGCCAGCACCGTCTGGTTAGCGGGAGTGATCGGGGAGCTGTTTTTT. This codes for CASTVWLAGVIGELFF.

This clonotype was seen only a few times. The chain's CDR3 is CASSPSPANTGELFF. The DNA for the CDR3 is TGTGCCAGCAGCCCGTCCCCAGCGAACACCGGGGAGCTGTTTTTT. The chain employs TRBV11-2 and TRBJ2-2; D uncertain. V was trimmed by 5 bases and J by 0 bases, leaving 10 bases between them. Germline V gives CDR1 SGHAT, CDR2 FQNNGV. This CDR3 has 15 amino acids. Full variable domain (remainder filled in from reference TRBV11-2 and TRBJ2-2): EAGVAQSPRYKIIEKRQSVAFWCNPISGHATLYWYQQILGQGPKLLIQFQNNGVVDDSQLPKDRFSAERLKGVDSTLKIQPAKLEDSAVYLCASSPSPANTGELFFGEGSRLTVL.

V and J are TRBV3-1 and TRBJ2-7; 8 bases match TRBD2. The germline V gene has CDR1 LGHDT and CDR2 YNNKEL (reference sequence). This CDR3 has 15 amino acids. V lost 4 bases to trimming and J lost 0 bases; unmatched junction nucleotides: 5. The CDR3 nucleotides are TGTGCCAGCAGCCGGAAGCGGGAGAGCTCCTACGAGCAGTACTTC. It codes for CASSRKRESSYEQYF.

The CDR3 DNA reads TGTGCCAGCAGCCCCGCAGGGGGCGGGCTGGAAAAACTGTTTTTT. Translated: CASSPAGGGLEKLFF. This chain uses TRBV7-2 with TRBJ1-4, with TRBD1 matching 8 bases. CDR3 size: 15 residues. With V trimmed by 5 bases and J by 8 bases, 10 bases remained unmatched. Germline V CDR1 and CDR2: SGHTA, FQGNSA.

The rearrangement uses TRBV3-1 and TRBJ1-1; D is unresolved. V was pared by 3 bases and J by 2 bases, with 13 bases between. The CDR3 covers 15 residues. Germline V lookup: CDR1 LGHDT, CDR2 YNNKEL (reference sequence). The DNA of the CDR3 is TGTGCCAGCAGCCAGCACTCCGGGAGAAACACTGAAGCTTTCTTT. Amino acid sequence: CASSQHSGRNTEAFF. The full variable domain, rest sourced from reference TRBV3-1 and TRBJ1-1, is DTAVSQTPKYLVTQMGNDKSIKCEQNLGHDTMYWYKQDSKKFLKIMFSYNNKELIINETVPNRFSPKSPDKAHLNLHINSLELGDSAVYFCASSQHSGRNTEAFFGQGTRLTVV.

This clonotype appeared a few times. The gene calls are TRBV7-2 and TRBJ1-1, with D tentatively TRBD1 (5 bases). Per the germline V gene, CDR1 is SGHTA and CDR2 is FQGNSA. V lost 2 bases, J lost 3 bases, and 13 bases lay in between. The CDR3 is 15 amino acids. CDR3 protein: CASSLWSGGDTEAFF. CDR3 sequence (DNA): TGTGCCAGCAGCTTATGGTCCGGGGGAGACACTGAAGCTTTCTTT.

This clonotype was detected only a few times. J is TRBJ2-3 and V is TRBV5-1; 8 bases match TRBD2. Germline lookup yields CDR1 SGHRS and CDR2 YFSETQ. The CDR3 is 14 amino acids. The V gene end was trimmed by 4 bases and the J gene end by 6 bases; junction bases not matched to a gene: 7. The CDR3 here is CASSQGLESDTQYF. CDR3 DNA sequence: TGCGCCAGCAGCCAGGGACTAGAATCCGATACGCAGTATTTT.

This clonotype occurred a few times. This sequence joins TRBV30 and TRBJ2-1; D may match TRBD1 or TRBD2 (5 bases each). Germline loops: CDR1 GTSNPN, CDR2 SVGIG (reference sequence). CDR3 length equals 11 residues. The CDR3 DNA is TGTGCTTGGGGGTCCTACAATGAGCAGTTCTTC. Its translation is CAWGSYNEQFF.

This clonotype occurred a few times. The rearrangement links TRBV18 to TRBJ2-7; a weak D match, TRBD2 (5 bases). CDR1 and CDR2 (germline): KGHSH, LQKENI. V lost 6 bases and J 6 bases, leaving 12 bases between the germline ends. CDR3 length equals 12 residues. CDR3 residues: CASSRRAGEQYF. In nucleotides, the CDR3 is TGTGCCAGCTCCCGCCGCGCGGGCGAGCAGTACTTC.

V is TRBV27 and J is TRBJ1-3; tentatively, D is TRBD1 (5 bases). V was clipped by 5 bases and J by 4 bases, with 9 bases between them. Germline V gives CDR1 MNHEY, CDR2 SMNVEV (reference sequence). The CDR3 runs 13 residues. CDR3 coding DNA: TGTGCCAGCAGTACAGGCAGGGGAAACACCATATATTTT. It translates to CASSTGRGNTIYF.

CDR3 coding DNA: TGTGCCACCAGTGATTCTTCTAAGGGTCGAGTGGAGACCCAGTACTTC. Translating gives CATSDSSKGRVETQYF. The genes are TRBV24-1 and TRBJ2-5; D gene ambiguous. V was pared by 2 bases and J by 5 bases, with 17 bases between. The length of the CDR3 is 16 residues. Germline-derived CDR1 and CDR2 are KGHDR and SFDVKD.